This TCR beta chain was retrieved from a study of shared clonotypes between healthy human individuals (dated by TCRdb to 2019 to 2021). Background on the whole study: The cohort comprised a couple of women and a few men aged 18 to 49 years. Per donor, three plates each were used for CD4 naive and CD4 memory, two for CD8 naive, and one for CD8 memory. To estimate repertoire size and how much clonotypes are shared between individuals, the study performed deep sequencing of blood TCR repertoires from roughly five healthy adults. Leukapheresis yielded between about 0.8 and 8.9 billion PBMCs per donor. Libraries were prepared and TCR repertoires were sequenced by different laboratories using diverse techniques, in order to increase sequencing depth and limit assay-specific biases. What the authors observed across the whole study: Based on pairwise subsampling, the degree of clonotype sharing among donors was expected to be affected by sequencing depth. Estimated clonotype richness was generally larger for naive than for memory subsets. Because the study included a small number of donors, the genetic and exposure-history diversity represented was limited. Sharing across several donors was observed for approximately 5% of naive CD4, less than 4% of naive CD8, over 2% of memory CD4, and roughly 0.4% of memory CD8 clonotypes. Rarefaction of sorted-subset datasets indicated incomplete sequencing despite the large sequencing depth. Sampling was restricted to blood, and TCR repertoires in tissues likely differ from the TCR repertoires found in blood. Compared with non-shared clonotypes, the clonotypes found in all four sorted-subset donors had higher generation probabilities.

Healthy HIV-negative adults with no recently reported acute infections or vaccinations were included as donors. Every donor was a Caucasian adult living in Nashville, Tennessee, USA. Magnetic negative selection was used to enrich CD4+ T cells, after which naive cells were positively selected on CD45RA and the negative fraction became the memory subset. Blood was collected by leukapheresis, and PBMCs were isolated by Ficoll-Histopaque density gradient centrifugation and then cryopreserved in liquid nitrogen vapor phase. Analytical flow cytometry was used to check the purity and quantity of each magnetically sorted T cell population. Each sorted fraction had its genomic DNA isolated and then quantified by UV absorbance on a Nanodrop 2000c. Using the deep immunoSEQ assay, multiplex PCR amplified TCR CDR3 regions from genomic DNA. Genomic DNA extracted from each cell subset was distributed evenly over all wells of several immunoSEQ 96-well plates, and each plate served as one replicate. For sorted subsets, each replicate PCR was loaded with about 200 ng genomic DNA, equivalent to about 30,000 T cell genomes. The purified libraries were quantified using a Qubit 3.0 fluorometer, sized with a Bioanalyzer 2100, and then quantified again using the KAPA Library Quantification kit. Each immunoSEQ 96-well plate was sequenced on its own single-read 150-cycle Illumina NextSeq 550 flow cell. The original pipeline was this. The immunoSEQ output contained only junctional sequences without quality scores, so filtering could not match that applied to full-length reads. To assign V/J genes and CDR3, sequences were annotated against IMGT germline references using PyIR, a Python wrapper for IgBLAST v1.9. Reads with weak V/J assignments (E-value above 1e-6), missing CDR3, stop codons, out-of-frame junctions, or ambiguous translated residues were removed. V3J clonotypes were defined as sequences sharing the same inferred V gene, J gene, and CDR3 amino acid sequence. Percentage overlap between repertoires was computed as shared unique clonotypes divided by the size of the smaller repertoire. Richness of each repertoire was evaluated using RTK rarefaction, the Chao1 estimator, and Recon v2.1 estimates of unobserved clonotypes. Generation probabilities for all TCRbeta clonotypes obtained by the gDNA method from a few donors were computed using OLGA. TCRdb limited this immuneACCESS table to in-frame rearrangements with V and J called. A share of clones is missing; checked studies link under half to unresolved V genes, and the rest is unexplained. V, J and clone size were drawn from that table, and D and trimming were deduced from the DNA. Here the sample has 2,500,000 or so clones; 80% to 95% occur a single time. The top ten clonotypes cover about 0.36% of the sample.

In the case of this clone: It has no known antigen specificity. Base qualities were left out, and no much larger clone turns up one base away.

The CDR3, from cysteine to phenylalanine, totals 14 residues. Only CDR3 DNA remains: 42 bases, in frame from the first base. From the germline V gene, CDR1 is KGHSH and CDR2 is LQKENI. The trim is 4 bases for V and 4 bases for J, with a gap of 12 bases between the germline ends. Rearrangement joined TRBV18 to TRBJ2-3; the D gene assignment is ambiguous. The sequenced sample consisted of naive CD4+ T cells from PBMCs. This specimen's cell subset or site label, interpreted: CD45RA+ positively selected. This receptor was taken from a man aged 18 to 30 in good health. Some clones in this sample may be carry-over from other donors' samples. CDR3 loop: CASSLELESDTQYF. The DNA reads as follows: TGTGCCAGCTCACTAGAGCTAGAGTCAGATACGCAGTATTTT.